The rows below give T cell receptor beta chains drawn from one sample of a study of blood T cell repertoires in COVID-19. Assay: immunoSEQ multiplex PCR; the TCRdb copy retains only in-frame clones and omits some. The sample holds roughly 290,000 clones; roughly 90% are singletons and the top ten take around 13%. The sample was peripheral blood. These receptors were collected from a woman aged 55-69 years with acute or convalescent COVID-19. The CDR3 runs from the conserved cysteine through the conserved F or W. The D gene is left open where the match is weak. Rows may omit the clone size; those that give it use once, few, many or a size class.

d_call: TRBD1; clone_size: few; j_call: TRBJ2-7; v_call: TRBV27; cdr3_nt: TGTGCCAGCAGTAGAGACAGGGGGTCATTCTACGAGCAGTACTTC; cdr3_aa: CASSRDRGSFYEQYF
d_call: TRBD1; clone_size: NA; j_call: TRBJ2-7; v_call: TRBV24-1; cdr3_nt: TGTGCCACCAGTGAGGGGGGACAGGGTCACGAGCAGTACTTC; cdr3_aa: CATSEGGQGHEQYF
d_call: TRBD1; clone_size: NA; j_call: TRBJ1-1; v_call: TRBV4-3; cdr3_nt: TGCGCCAGCAGCCAGGACTGGACAGGCTTGAACACTGAAGCTTTCTTT; cdr3_aa: CASSQDWTGLNTEAFF
d_call: TRBD1; clone_size: NA; j_call: TRBJ1-6; v_call: TRBV5-1; cdr3_nt: TGCGCCAGCAGCCCCTTAGGGGGCTCACCCCTCCACTTT; cdr3_aa: CASSPLGGSPLHF
d_call: NA; clone_size: NA; j_call: TRBJ2-7; v_call: TRBV5-1; cdr3_nt: TGCGCCAGCAGCTTGACACTCGACAGGGCGCCGCGGGGCGAGCAGTACTTC; cdr3_aa: CASSLTLDRAPRGEQYF
d_call: TRBD1; clone_size: NA; j_call: TRBJ1-2; v_call: TRBV6-6; cdr3_nt: TGTGCCAGCAGTTACCAGGGGGACAGCCTTCGAAATGGCTACACCTTC; cdr3_aa: CASSYQGDSLRNGYTF
d_call: TRBD1; clone_size: NA; j_call: TRBJ1-1; v_call: TRBV6-5; cdr3_nt: TGTGCCAGCAGTTCCACCGGGACAGTCGCGGCTGAAGCTTTCTTT; cdr3_aa: CASSSTGTVAAEAFF
d_call: TRBD1; clone_size: NA; j_call: TRBJ1-2; v_call: TRBV28; cdr3_nt: TGTGCCAGCAGTAGAGGACAGGGGCGCATTCCTAACTATGGCTACACCTTC; cdr3_aa: CASSRGQGRIPNYGYTF
d_call: NA; clone_size: NA; j_call: TRBJ2-3; v_call: TRBV4-2; cdr3_nt: TGTGCCAGCAGCCAAGGCTCTAGTGGCCCCACAGATACGCAGTATTTT; cdr3_aa: CASSQGSSGPTDTQYF
d_call: TRBD2; clone_size: NA; j_call: TRBJ2-1; v_call: TRBV3-1/TRBV3-2; cdr3_nt: TGTGCCAGCAGCCAAGAGGGACTAGCGGGAGTTGAGCAGTTCTTC; cdr3_aa: CASSQEGLAGVEQFF
d_call: TRBD2; clone_size: NA; j_call: TRBJ2-7; v_call: TRBV19; cdr3_nt: TGTGCCAGTAGTACTCAACTAGCGGGAGTAAACTACGAGCAGTACTTC; cdr3_aa: CASSTQLAGVNYEQYF
d_call: TRBD2; clone_size: NA; j_call: TRBJ2-5; v_call: TRBV11-2; cdr3_nt: TGTGCCAGCGCGGGAGGGTACCAAGAGACCCAGTACTTC; cdr3_aa: CASAGGYQETQYF
d_call: TRBD1; clone_size: NA; j_call: TRBJ2-4; v_call: TRBV19; cdr3_nt: TGTGCCAGTAGTGTGAACAGGGGGCTGGGCAAAAACATTCAGTACTTC; cdr3_aa: CASSVNRGLGKNIQYF
d_call: TRBD2; clone_size: NA; j_call: TRBJ2-1; v_call: TRBV6-4; cdr3_nt: TGTGCCAGCAGCGTCCTAGCGGGAGGCTACAATGAGCAGTTCTTC; cdr3_aa: CASSVLAGGYNEQFF
d_call: NA; clone_size: once; j_call: TRBJ1-4; v_call: TRBV28; cdr3_nt: TGTGCCAGCAGTTCGGAGGGCAGGGTGGGGGAAAAACTGTTTTTT; cdr3_aa: CASSSEGRVGEKLFF
d_call: NA; clone_size: NA; j_call: TRBJ2-3; v_call: TRBV28; cdr3_nt: TGTGCCAGCAGTCGTCCAGATACGCAGTATTTT; cdr3_aa: CASSRPDTQYF
d_call: TRBD1; clone_size: NA; j_call: TRBJ1-3; v_call: TRBV6-5; cdr3_nt: TGTGCCAGCAGTTACTCTGGGACAGGGAGCGGAAACACCATATATTTT; cdr3_aa: CASSYSGTGSGNTIYF
d_call: TRBD2; clone_size: NA; j_call: TRBJ2-1; v_call: TRBV10-3; cdr3_nt: TGTGCCACCGGGGGGGGAGCCAATGAGCAGTTCTTC; cdr3_aa: CATGGGANEQFF
d_call: TRBD2; clone_size: NA; j_call: TRBJ2-3; v_call: TRBV2; cdr3_nt: TGTGCCAGCAGTGATTCGGGACTAGCTTTTGATACGCAGTATTTT; cdr3_aa: CASSDSGLAFDTQYF
d_call: NA; clone_size: NA; j_call: TRBJ1-5; v_call: TRBV29-1; cdr3_nt: TGCAGCGTCGTTCCCGGCCCAGGGTTTCAGCCCCAGCATTTT; cdr3_aa: CSVVPGPGFQPQHF
d_call: NA; clone_size: NA; j_call: TRBJ1-3; v_call: TRBV6-1; cdr3_nt: TGTGCCAGCAGTGAAGCGCGGGGAAACACCATATATTTT; cdr3_aa: CASSEARGNTIYF
d_call: TRBD2; clone_size: NA; j_call: TRBJ2-2; v_call: TRBV27; cdr3_nt: TGTGCCAGCAGTTTCCCGTCAGCGGGGGGCACCGGGGAGCTGTTTTTT; cdr3_aa: CASSFPSAGGTGELFF
d_call: NA; clone_size: NA; j_call: TRBJ2-1; v_call: TRBV6-5; cdr3_nt: TGTGCCAGCAGTTACGGGGCACTCTCCTACAATGAGCAGTTCTTC; cdr3_aa: CASSYGALSYNEQFF
d_call: TRBD2; clone_size: NA; j_call: TRBJ2-3; v_call: TRBV9; cdr3_nt: TGTGCCAGCAGCGGACCCGCTGGGGGAGGGAGGGCAGATACGCAGTATTTT; cdr3_aa: CASSGPAGGGRADTQYF
d_call: TRBD2; clone_size: NA; j_call: TRBJ2-1; v_call: TRBV7-2; cdr3_nt: TGTGCCAGCAGCCTTCGGGATAGCGGGAACTCCTACAATGAGCAGTTCTTC; cdr3_aa: CASSLRDSGNSYNEQFF
d_call: NA; clone_size: NA; j_call: TRBJ1-1; v_call: TRBV5-1; cdr3_nt: TGCGCCAGCAGGAGGGGGATAAATGATTGGAACACTGAAGCTTTCTTT; cdr3_aa: CASRRGINDWNTEAFF
d_call: NA; clone_size: NA; j_call: TRBJ1-2; v_call: TRBV28; cdr3_nt: TGTGCCAGCAGTTTATCGGCAGGGGAAGGCTACACCTTC; cdr3_aa: CASSLSAGEGYTF
d_call: NA; clone_size: few; j_call: TRBJ1-2; v_call: TRBV24-1; cdr3_nt: TGTGCCACCAGTGATCCCGCACACGGCTACACCTTC; cdr3_aa: CATSDPAHGYTF
d_call: TRBD1; clone_size: NA; j_call: TRBJ2-5; v_call: TRBV6-2/TRBV6-3; cdr3_nt: TGTGCCAGCAGCCGACAGGGTGGGGAGACCCAGTACTTC; cdr3_aa: CASSRQGGETQYF
d_call: NA; clone_size: NA; j_call: TRBJ1-2; v_call: TRBV28; cdr3_nt: TGTGCCAGCAGTGGAGGACAGAACTATGGCTACACCTTC; cdr3_aa: CASSGGQNYGYTF
d_call: NA; clone_size: NA; j_call: TRBJ1-6; v_call: TRBV5-4; cdr3_nt: TGTGCCAGCAGCTTGTCCAGGGCCGTTAATTCACCCCTCCACTTT; cdr3_aa: CASSLSRAVNSPLHF
d_call: NA; clone_size: once; j_call: TRBJ1-6; v_call: TRBV5-4; cdr3_nt: TGTGCCAGCAGCCCCGGTCCCTTATCGTCACCCCTCCACTTT; cdr3_aa: CASSPGPLSSPLHF
d_call: TRBD1; clone_size: NA; j_call: TRBJ1-5; v_call: TRBV2; cdr3_nt: TGTGCCAGCAGAACGACAGGGGCAAATCAGCCCCAGCATTTT; cdr3_aa: CASRTTGANQPQHF
d_call: NA; clone_size: NA; j_call: TRBJ1-1; v_call: TRBV6-6; cdr3_nt: TGTGCCAGCAGTCAACAGGGTAGCACTGAAGCTTTCTTT; cdr3_aa: CASSQQGSTEAFF
d_call: NA; clone_size: NA; j_call: TRBJ2-3; v_call: TRBV11-3; cdr3_nt: TGTGCCAGCAGCGTAGGAGGGCCAGATACGCAGTATTTT; cdr3_aa: CASSVGGPDTQYF
d_call: NA; clone_size: once; j_call: TRBJ2-5; v_call: TRBV28; cdr3_nt: TGTGCCAGCAGCGACCCAGGTGGCCGCCAAGAGACCCAGTACTTC; cdr3_aa: CASSDPGGRQETQYF
d_call: TRBD2; clone_size: few; j_call: TRBJ2-1; v_call: TRBV4-1; cdr3_nt: TGCGCCAGCAGCCAAGAGTCTAGCGGGGGGGTTTACAATGAGCAGTTCTTC; cdr3_aa: CASSQESSGGVYNEQFF
d_call: TRBD1; clone_size: NA; j_call: TRBJ2-3; v_call: TRBV29-1; cdr3_nt: TGCAGCGTTGAAGACGGGACAGGGGAATTTGATACGCAGTATTTT; cdr3_aa: CSVEDGTGEFDTQYF
d_call: NA; clone_size: NA; j_call: TRBJ1-5; v_call: TRBV24-1; cdr3_nt: TGTGCCACCGGGCAGCCCAATAGCAATCAGCCCCAGCATTTT; cdr3_aa: CATGQPNSNQPQHF
d_call: TRBD2; clone_size: NA; j_call: TRBJ2-4; v_call: TRBV28; cdr3_nt: TGTGCCAGCAGTTTCACGGGGGGAGGGGAGGACATTCAGTACTTC; cdr3_aa: CASSFTGGGEDIQYF
d_call: TRBD2; clone_size: NA; j_call: TRBJ2-5; v_call: TRBV7-2; cdr3_nt: TGTGCCAGCAGCCCCCCGGGACTAGGAGGAGAGACCCAGTACTTC; cdr3_aa: CASSPPGLGGETQYF
d_call: NA; clone_size: NA; j_call: TRBJ1-5; v_call: TRBV15; cdr3_nt: TGTGCCACCAGCAGAGGGGGTTCGGGACAGCCCCAGCATTTT; cdr3_aa: CATSRGGSGQPQHF